Following are 16 T cell receptor beta chains from one sample sequenced in a study of cytotoxic CD8 clonotypes in ibrutinib-treated CLL. TCRdb keeps only in-frame clones here, not all; method: immunoSEQ multiplex PCR. The top ten hold under 6% of the sample, which has fewer than 90,000 clones, 68% seen once. Sample: PBMCs, taken after 12 months of ibrutinib treatment. The receptors derive from a human donor with chronic lymphocytic leukemia.

The chain recombines TRBV11-2 with TRBJ2-7; a weak D match, TRBD1 (6 bases). This CDR3 is 16 amino acids long. V was cut by 1 base and J by 0 bases, with 13 bases left in between. Germline V gives CDR1 SGHAT, CDR2 FQNNGV. CDR3 DNA: TGTGCCAGCAGCTTAGTAAGGGGGACCGTCTCCTACGAGCAGTACTTC. Its protein product is CASSLVRGTVSYEQYF.

The V and J genes are TRBV7-2 and TRBJ2-3; no reliable D call. This CDR3 is built from 13 residues. Germline CDR1 SGHTA, CDR2 FQGNSA. V was clipped by 5 bases and J by 7 bases, with 13 bases between them. The CDR3 protein is CASSQMVGYTQYF. Here the CDR3 DNA reads TGTGCCAGCAGCCAAATGGTGGGTTATACGCAGTATTTT.

The chain recombines TRBV11-3 with TRBJ2-6, with a possible D match to TRBD1 (5 bases). The V gene lost 5 bases and the J gene lost 2 bases, with 10 bases spanning the gap. Germline CDR1 and CDR2: SGHNT and YENEEA. This CDR3 has 15 residues. The CDR3 protein is CASSPRGAGANVLTF. The CDR3, as DNA: TGTGCCAGCAGCCCTAGGGGCGCTGGGGCCAACGTCCTGACTTTC.

This clone showed up just a few times. V usage is TRBV5-4 and J usage is TRBJ1-5; the D gene is possibly TRBD1 (5 bases). Per the germline V gene, CDR1 is SGHNT and CDR2 is YYREEE (reference sequence). Trimming stripped 1 base from V and 5 bases from J, with 10 bases between. This CDR3 has 14 amino acids. This CDR3 is CASSLIGADQPQHF. Written as DNA, the CDR3 is TGTGCCAGCAGCTTGATTGGGGCCGATCAGCCCCAGCATTTT.

The chain carries TRBV2 and TRBJ2-3; D unclear. Germline V lookup: CDR1 SNHLY, CDR2 FYNNEI. The V end was cut by 4 bases, the J end by 1 base, with 6 bases between. There are 13 residues in the CDR3. This CDR3 is CASSAQGTDTQYF. Written as DNA, the CDR3 is TGTGCCAGCAGTGCTCAGGGCACAGATACGCAGTATTTT.

V and J are TRBV9 and TRBJ2-2; D is perhaps TRBD2 (5 bases). Germline lookup yields CDR1 SGDLS and CDR2 YYNGEE. The CDR3 runs to 15 residues. The ends were cut back, 3 bases at V and 2 bases at J, with 11 bases in the middle. DNA of the CDR3: TGTGCCAGCAGCGAAGCGGCTTTTAACACCGGGGAGCTGTTTTTT. Translating it yields CASSEAAFNTGELFF.

This clone occurred once. V is TRBV7-6 and J is TRBJ1-3; 7 nucleotides line up with TRBD1. J gave up 0 bases and V 3 bases, and 5 bases lay outside the gene matches. The length of the CDR3 is 16 residues. The germline CDR1 and CDR2 sequences are SGHVS and FNYEAQ. The CDR3: CASSFGQALSGNTIYF. The DNA for the CDR3 is TGTGCCAGCAGCTTTGGACAGGCCCTCTCTGGAAACACCATATATTTT.

For the CDR3, the DNA is TGTGCCAGCTCACCGAACTCCGCGAACACTGAAGCTTTCTTT. Translated, it gives CASSPNSANTEAFF. V is TRBV18 and J is TRBJ1-1; D is unclear. The length of the CDR3 is 14 residues. Trimming cost V 3 bases and J 1 base, with 9 bases left between them. Germline V lookup: CDR1 KGHSH, CDR2 LQKENI.

This clone counts as medium-sized. The rearrangement links TRBV5-1 to TRBJ1-4, with D tentatively TRBD1 (6 bases). V was cut by 2 bases and J by 6 bases, with 14 bases left in between. CDR3 length equals 15 residues. CDR1 is SGHRS, CDR2 YFSETQ, per germline. The CDR3 is CASSLQQGLDEKLFF. The CDR3 coding sequence is TGCGCCAGCAGCTTACAACAGGGTTTGGATGAAAAACTGTTTTTT.

This clone was counted once. The rearrangement links TRBV7-2 to TRBJ1-1; possible D gene TRBD1, 6 bases. Per the germline V gene, CDR1 is SGHTA and CDR2 is FQGNSA. The V end was cut by 4 bases, the J end by 5 bases, with 11 bases between. The CDR3 runs 13 residues. The CDR3 reads CASSWTVGTEAFF. In nucleotides, the CDR3 is TGTGCCAGCAGCTGGACAGTAGGGACTGAAGCTTTCTTT.

The chain joins TRBV9 to TRBJ2-6; D remains ambiguous. From germline, CDR1 is SGDLS and CDR2 YYNGEE. CDR3 size: 15 residues. Trimming shortened V by 1 base and J by 0 bases, and 5 bases separated the two germline ends. The DNA for the CDR3 is TGTGCCAGCAGCGTATCGAGCTCTGGGGCCAACGTCCTGACTTTC. Its translation is CASSVSSSGANVLTF.

The chain has TRBV27 and TRBJ2-3; the D gene is possibly TRBD1 (6 bases). The CDR3 is 14 residues long. Trimming removed 9 bases from V and 0 bases from J, with 13 bases in between. Per germline, CDR1 MNHEY and CDR2 SMNVEV (reference sequence). CDR3 DNA sequence: TGTGCCAGTACGAGCAGGGGTAGCACAGATACGCAGTATTTT. Translating gives CASTSRGSTDTQYF.

This sequence joins TRBV18 and TRBJ2-7; 9 bases fit TRBD1. V was pared by 5 bases and J by 5 bases, with 7 bases of the junction left unmatched. Per germline, CDR1 KGHSH and CDR2 LQKENI. This CDR3 is 14 amino acids long. Here the CDR3 reads CASSGGDRADEQYF. The DNA for the CDR3 is TGTGCCAGCTCAGGGGGGGACAGGGCGGACGAGCAGTACTTC.

The CDR3 DNA is TGTGCCAGCAGCTTAGGAGGCGGTGGCTACACCTTC. It is translated as CASSLGGGGYTF. The J gene is TRBJ1-2, the V gene TRBV7-9, with D unresolved. The CDR3 sequence is 12 residues long. The germline V and J ends were trimmed by 1 base and 7 bases, with 7 bases remaining between them. Per germline, CDR1 SEHNR and CDR2 FQNEAQ (reference sequence).

The chain has TRBV7-2 and TRBJ2-2, with TRBD2 identical over 7 bases. Germline V CDR1 and CDR2: SGHTA, FQGNSA. J lost 5 bases, V lost 5 bases, and 8 bases had no gene match. The length of the CDR3 is 15 residues. The DNA of the CDR3 is TGTGCCAGCAGCCCCAGACTAGCTGGAACCGGGGAGCTGTTTTTT. Translation: CASSPRLAGTGELFF. Filled out from reference TRBV7-2 and TRBJ2-2, the complete variable domain reads GAGVSQSPSNKVTEKGKDVELRCDPISGHTALYWYRQSLGQGLEFLIYFQGNSAPDKSGLPSDRFSAERTGGSVSTLTIQRTQQEDSAVYLCASSPRLAGTGELFFGEGSRLTVL.

J is TRBJ1-2 and V is TRBV30, with 9 positions matching TRBD1. This CDR3 has 13 residues. The J segment lost 3 bases and the V segment lost 2 bases, leaving 1 base of the junction unmatched. Germline V lookup: CDR1 GTSNPN, CDR2 SVGIG (reference sequence). The CDR3 sequence: CAWSRTGDYGYTF. The CDR3 nucleotides are TGTGCCTGGAGTCGGACAGGGGACTATGGCTACACCTTC.